This T cell receptor (beta chain) emerged from a study of response to subunit inactivated influenza vaccine. Notes on the study in general: Only a handful of new T cells, the authors suggested, are recruited with each seasonal influenza vaccination.

The CDR3 covers 16 residues. The V gene end was trimmed by 5 bases and the J gene end by 4 bases; junction bases not matched to a gene: 10. In germline, CDR1 is SGHRS, CDR2 YFSETQ. TCRdb ran MiXCR on the RT-PCR reads and lists one entry per CDR3 protein. The data contain roughly 710,000 distinct CDR3 sequences, 14% of them singletons. This clonotype was found many times. The target antigen is unknown. Sample: PBMCs from blood, taken 14 to 15 days before vaccination. The source of this sequence is a man aged 45 to 65 who received an inactivated influenza vaccine. The chain employs TRBV5-1 and TRBJ2-2, with 8 nucleotides matching TRBD2. In nucleotides, the CDR3 is TGCGCCAGCAGGCCCATAGCGGGACTTGGCACCGGGGAGCTGTTTTTT. Translating it yields CASRPIAGLGTGELFF.